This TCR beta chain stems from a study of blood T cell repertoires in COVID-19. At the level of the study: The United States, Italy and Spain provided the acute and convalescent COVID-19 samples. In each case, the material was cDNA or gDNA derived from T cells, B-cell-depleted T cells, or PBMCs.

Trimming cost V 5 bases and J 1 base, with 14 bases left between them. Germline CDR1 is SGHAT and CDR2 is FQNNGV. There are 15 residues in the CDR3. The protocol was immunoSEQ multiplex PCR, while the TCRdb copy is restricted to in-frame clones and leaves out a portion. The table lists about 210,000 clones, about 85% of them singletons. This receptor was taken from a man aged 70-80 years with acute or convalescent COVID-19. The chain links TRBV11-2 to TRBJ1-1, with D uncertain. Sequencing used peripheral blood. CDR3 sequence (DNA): TGTGCCAGCAGCCTCGCTTCCCAGGCGAACACTGAAGCTTTCTTT. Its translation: CASSLASQANTEAFF.